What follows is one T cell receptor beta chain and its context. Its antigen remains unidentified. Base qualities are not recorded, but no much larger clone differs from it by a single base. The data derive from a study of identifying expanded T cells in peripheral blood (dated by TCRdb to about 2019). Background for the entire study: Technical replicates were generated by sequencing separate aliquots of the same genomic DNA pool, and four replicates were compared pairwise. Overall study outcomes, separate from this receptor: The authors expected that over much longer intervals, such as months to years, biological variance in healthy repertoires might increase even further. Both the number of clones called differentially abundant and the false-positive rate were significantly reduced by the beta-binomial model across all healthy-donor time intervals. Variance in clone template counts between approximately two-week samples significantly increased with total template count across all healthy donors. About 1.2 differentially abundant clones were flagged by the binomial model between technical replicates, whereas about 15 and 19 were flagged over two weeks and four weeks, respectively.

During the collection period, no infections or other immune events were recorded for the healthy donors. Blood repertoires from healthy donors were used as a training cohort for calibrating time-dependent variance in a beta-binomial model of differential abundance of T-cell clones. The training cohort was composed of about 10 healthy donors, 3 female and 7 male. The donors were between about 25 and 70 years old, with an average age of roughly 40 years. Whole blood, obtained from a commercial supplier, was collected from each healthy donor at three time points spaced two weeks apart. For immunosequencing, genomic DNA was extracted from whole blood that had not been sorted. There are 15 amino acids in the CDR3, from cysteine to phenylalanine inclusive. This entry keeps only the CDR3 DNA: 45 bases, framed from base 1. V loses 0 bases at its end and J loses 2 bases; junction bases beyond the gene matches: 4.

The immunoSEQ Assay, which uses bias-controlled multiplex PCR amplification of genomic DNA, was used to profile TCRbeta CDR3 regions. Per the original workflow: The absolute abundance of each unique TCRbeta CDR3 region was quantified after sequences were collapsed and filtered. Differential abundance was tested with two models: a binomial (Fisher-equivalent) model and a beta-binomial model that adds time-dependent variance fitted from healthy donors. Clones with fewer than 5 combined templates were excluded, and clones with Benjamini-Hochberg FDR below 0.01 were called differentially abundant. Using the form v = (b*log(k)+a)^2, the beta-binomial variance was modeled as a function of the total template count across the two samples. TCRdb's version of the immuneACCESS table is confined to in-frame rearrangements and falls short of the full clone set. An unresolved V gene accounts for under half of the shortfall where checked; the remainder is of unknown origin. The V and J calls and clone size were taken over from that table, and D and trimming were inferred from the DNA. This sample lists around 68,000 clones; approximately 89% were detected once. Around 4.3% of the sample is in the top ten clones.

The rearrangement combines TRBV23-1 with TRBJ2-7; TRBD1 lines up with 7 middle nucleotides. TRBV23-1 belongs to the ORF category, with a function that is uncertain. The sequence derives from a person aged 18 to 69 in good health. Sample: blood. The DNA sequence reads TGCGCCAGCAGTCAATCTTACGGGACAGCCTACGAGCAGTACTTC. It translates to CASSQSYGTAYEQYF.